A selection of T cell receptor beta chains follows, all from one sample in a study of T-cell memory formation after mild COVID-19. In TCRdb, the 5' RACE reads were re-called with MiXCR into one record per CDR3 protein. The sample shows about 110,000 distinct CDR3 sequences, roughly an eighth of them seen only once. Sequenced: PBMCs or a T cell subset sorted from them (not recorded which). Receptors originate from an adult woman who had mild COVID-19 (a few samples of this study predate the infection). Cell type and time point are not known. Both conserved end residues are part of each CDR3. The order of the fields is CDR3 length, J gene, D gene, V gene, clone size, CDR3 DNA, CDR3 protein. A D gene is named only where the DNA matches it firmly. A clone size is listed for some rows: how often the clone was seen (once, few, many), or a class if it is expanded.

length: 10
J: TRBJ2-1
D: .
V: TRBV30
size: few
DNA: TGTGCCTTCGAGTACAATGAGCAGTTCTTC
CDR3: CAFEYNEQFF

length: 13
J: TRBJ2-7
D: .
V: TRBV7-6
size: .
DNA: TGTGCCAGCAGCTTAGGGAACCTGTACGAGCAGTACTTC
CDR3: CASSLGNLYEQYF

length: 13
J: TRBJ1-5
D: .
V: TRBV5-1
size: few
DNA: TGCGCCAGCAGCTTAACAGGGAATCAGCCCCAGCATTTT
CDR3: CASSLTGNQPQHF

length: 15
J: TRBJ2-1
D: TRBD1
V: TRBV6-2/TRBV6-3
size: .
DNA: TGTGCCAGCAGTGTAACAGGGGGTGCCTACAATGAGCAGTTCTTC
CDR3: CASSVTGGAYNEQFF

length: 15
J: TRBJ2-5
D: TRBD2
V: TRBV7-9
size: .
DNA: TGTGCCAGCAGCCCTGGGACTAGCGGCCTAGAGACCCAGTACTTC
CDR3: CASSPGTSGLETQYF

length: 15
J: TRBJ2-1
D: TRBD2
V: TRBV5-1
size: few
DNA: TGCGCCAGCAGCTTGCGGGAGGGGTACGGCGATGAGCAGTTCTTC
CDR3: CASSLREGYGDEQFF

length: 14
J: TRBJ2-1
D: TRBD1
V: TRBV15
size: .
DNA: TGTGCCACCAGTACCGGGACAGGGCTGAATGAGCAGTTCTTC
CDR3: CATSTGTGLNEQFF

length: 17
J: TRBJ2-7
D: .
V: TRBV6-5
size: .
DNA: TGTGCCAGCAGTTACTCGACGCGGGATATTCTTCTGTACGAGCAGTACTTC
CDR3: CASSYSTRDILLYEQYF

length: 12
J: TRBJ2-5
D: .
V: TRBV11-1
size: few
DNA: TGTGCCAGCAGCTTAGCCGAAGAGACCCAGTACTTC
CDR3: CASSLAEETQYF

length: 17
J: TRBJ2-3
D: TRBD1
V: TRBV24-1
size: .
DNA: TGTGCCACCAGTGATCCCCTCGAGGGGGACAGTGGGGATACGCAGTATTTT
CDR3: CATSDPLEGDSGDTQYF

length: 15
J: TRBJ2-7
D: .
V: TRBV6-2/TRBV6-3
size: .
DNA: TGTGCCAGCAGGGATTCCCTAGTAGGGAACCACGAGCAGTACTTC
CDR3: CASRDSLVGNHEQYF

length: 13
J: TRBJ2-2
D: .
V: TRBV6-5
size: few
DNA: TGTGCCAGCAGTTCAGTAGGGACCGGGGAGCTGTTTTTT
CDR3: CASSSVGTGELFF

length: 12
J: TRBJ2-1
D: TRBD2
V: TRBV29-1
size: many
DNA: TGCAGCGTTGAAGATCTAGCGGGCCCGCCGTTCTTC
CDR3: CSVEDLAGPPFF

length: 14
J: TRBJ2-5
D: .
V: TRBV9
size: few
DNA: TGTGCCAGCAGCGTAGGTTCGGAACAAGAGACCCAGTACTTC
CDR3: CASSVGSEQETQYF